Presented here are 23 T cell receptor beta chains from one specimen sequenced in a study of OX40 agonist ivuxolimab in advanced cancers. Assay: immunoSEQ multiplex PCR; the TCRdb copy retains only in-frame clones and omits some. The table includes approximately 60,000 clones, over 85% detected once. The sequencing here drew on CD4+ or CD8+ T cells sorted from blood, taken in a trial of the OX40 agonist ivuxolimab. These receptors were taken from an adult with an advanced solid tumor such as melanoma, head and neck, liver or kidney cancer.

The rearrangement links TRBV9 to TRBJ2-1, with 7 bases identical to TRBD2. The CDR3 runs 15 residues. The trim removed 1 base at V and 4 bases at J, leaving 5 bases unmatched. CDR1 SGDLS and CDR2 YYNGEE come from the germline V gene. CDR3 region: CASSVSGERYNEQFF. The CDR3, as DNA: TGTGCCAGCAGCGTAAGCGGGGAGAGGTACAATGAGCAGTTCTTC. The full variable domain, completed using reference TRBV9 and TRBJ2-1, is DSGVTQTPKHLITATGQRVTLRCSPRSGDLSVYWYQQSLDQGLQFLIQYYNGEERAKGNILERFSAQQFPDLHSELNLSSLELGDSALYFCASSVSGERYNEQFFGPGTRLTVL.

The chain couples TRBV27 to TRBJ2-1; tentative D call: TRBD1 (6 bases). Per the germline V gene, CDR1 is MNHEY and CDR2 is SMNVEV (reference sequence). Trimming took off 7 bases at V and 4 bases at J, with 14 bases between the two ends. The CDR3 is 14 residues long. In nucleotides, the CDR3 is TGTGCCAGCAACCCCAGGGGAGTATACAATGAGCAGTTCTTC. Translated, it gives CASNPRGVYNEQFF.

This chain uses TRBV27 with TRBJ2-1; 8 bases are a match to TRBD1. CDR3 length: 14 residues. From germline, CDR1 is MNHEY and CDR2 SMNVEV (reference sequence). V shed 7 bases and J 3 bases; nucleotides not matched to a gene: 5. The CDR3 spells CASTSGGFYNEQFF. CDR3 nucleotide sequence: TGTGCCAGCACGTCAGGGGGCTTCTACAATGAGCAGTTCTTC.

This clone was seen a handful of times. CDR3 protein: CASSLDDRTNGYTF. The DNA for the CDR3 is TGTGCCAGCAGCTTAGACGACAGGACAAATGGCTACACCTTC. V usage is TRBV7-9 and J usage is TRBJ1-2, with D possibly matching TRBD1 (6 bases). Deletions cut 1 base from V and 6 bases from J, with 12 bases between. In germline, CDR1 is SEHNR, CDR2 FQNEAQ (reference sequence). The CDR3 consists of 14 residues.

The chain uses TRBV19 and TRBJ2-5, with D perhaps assigned TRBD1 or TRBD2 (5 bases each). The length of the CDR3 is 16 residues. CDR1 is LNHDA and CDR2 is SQIVND in the germline V gene (reference sequence). V was cut by 0 bases and J by 2 bases, with 13 bases left in between. CDR3 coding DNA: TGTGCCAGTAGTATAGAACTGGGGGAATCACAAGAGACCCAGTACTTC. Protein: CASSIELGESQETQYF.

V is TRBV4-3 and J is TRBJ2-3, with TRBD2 matching over 8 bases. The CDR3 contains 19 residues. Losses at the gene ends were 3 bases for V and 1 base for J; bases not matched to a gene: 15. From germline, CDR1 is LGHNA and CDR2 YSLEER. For the CDR3, the DNA is TGCGCCAGCAGCCATTCGCTAGCGGGCGCAAAGGGGGGCACAGATACGCAGTATTTT. It translates to CASSHSLAGAKGGTDTQYF.

V usage is TRBV10-3 and J usage is TRBJ2-5; TRBD1 is a possible D gene (5 bases). CDR3 length: 13 residues. Trimming cost V 2 bases and J 5 bases, with 9 bases left between them. Germline V gives CDR1 ENHRY, CDR2 SYGVKD. For the CDR3, the DNA is TGTGCCATCAGTGAGGGGGCTGGGGAGACCCAGTACTTC. As protein: CAISEGAGETQYF.

The rearrangement links TRBV7-9 to TRBJ2-7; TRBD1 might be the D (5 bases). Germline V gene data show CDR1 as SEHNR and CDR2 as FQNEAQ (reference sequence). The CDR3 runs to 13 residues. V gave up 5 bases and J gave up 5 bases, with 13 bases separating them. The CDR3 nucleotides read TGTGCCAGCAGCCCAGCCCTAGGGGACGAGCAGTACTTC. The encoded protein is CASSPALGDEQYF.

CDR3 coding DNA: TGTGCCAGCAGCTTAGGTGCAGAGGTAGTGTCAGATACGCAGTATTTT. It encodes CASSLGAEVVSDTQYF. This sequence joins TRBV11-1 and TRBJ2-3; no clear D gene. The germline gives CDR1 SGHAT, CDR2 FQDESV (reference sequence). This CDR3 contains 16 residues. Trimming removed 1 base at V and 4 bases at J, with 15 bases between.

This chain joins TRBV5-5 and TRBJ2-7, with D perhaps TRBD2 (5 bases). This CDR3 contains 15 residues. V lost 1 base, J lost 1 base, and 12 bases lay in between. The V gene's germline CDR1 is SGHKS and CDR2 YYEKEE (reference sequence). The CDR3 DNA reads TGTGCCAGCAGCTTGTTGCCCGGGGTTTCCTACGAGCAGTACTTC. Protein sequence: CASSLLPGVSYEQYF.

V gene TRBV9 combines with J gene TRBJ2-7; 8 nucleotides align to TRBD1. Germline CDR1 and CDR2: SGDLS and YYNGEE. This CDR3 region has 14 residues. The ends lost 1 base at V and 5 bases at J; junction bases unmatched: 5. CDR3 sequence: CASSVQAGGHEQYF. The CDR3 DNA is TGTGCCAGCAGCGTACAGGCAGGGGGCCACGAGCAGTACTTC. The entire variable domain, with the rest obtained from reference TRBV9 and TRBJ2-7, is as follows: DSGVTQTPKHLITATGQRVTLRCSPRSGDLSVYWYQQSLDQGLQFLIQYYNGEERAKGNILERFSAQQFPDLHSELNLSSLELGDSALYFCASSVQAGGHEQYFGPGTRLTVT.

The genes are TRBV6-5 and TRBJ2-1, with 7 bases fitting TRBD2. V shed 5 bases and J 4 bases; nucleotides not matched to a gene: 5. Germline lookup yields CDR1 MNHEY and CDR2 SVGAGI. The length of the CDR3 is 14 residues. The CDR3 bases are TGTGCCAGCAGTCCCCTAGCGGCGTACAATGAGCAGTTCTTC. Protein sequence: CASSPLAAYNEQFF.

The chain recombines TRBV2 with TRBJ2-7, with TRBD2 matching 8 bases. Germline V gene lookup returns CDR1 SNHLY and CDR2 FYNNEI. The V segment lost 2 bases and the J segment 3 bases; nucleotides outside the gene matches: 3. The CDR3 totals 14 residues. The CDR3 sequence: CASSEQLAVYEQYF. In nucleotides, the CDR3 is TGTGCCAGCAGTGAACAACTAGCGGTCTACGAGCAGTACTTC.

The chain carries TRBV6-5 and TRBJ2-7; 7 bases line up with TRBD2. This CDR3 has 13 residues. The germline CDR1 and CDR2 sequences are MNHEY and SVGAGI. J gave up 2 bases and V 6 bases, and 4 bases lay outside the gene matches. Written as DNA, the CDR3 is TGTGCCAGCAGCTTCGGGACTACCTACGAGCAGTACTTC. Amino acid sequence: CASSFGTTYEQYF.

J is TRBJ1-1 and V is TRBV6-1, with 8 bases identical to TRBD1. The V segment lost 3 bases and the J segment 4 bases; nucleotides outside the gene matches: 10. CDR3 size: 16 residues. The germline CDR1 and CDR2 sequences are MNHNS and SASEGT. The CDR3 protein is CASSDLIGQGVTEAFF. The CDR3 DNA sequence: TGTGCCAGCAGTGATTTGATTGGACAGGGTGTCACTGAAGCTTTCTTT.

This clone appeared once. This chain links TRBV5-6 with TRBJ2-7; no clear D gene. This CDR3 region has 14 residues. V gave up 1 base and J gave up 2 bases, with 10 bases separating them. Germline assignment: CDR1 SGHDT and CDR2 YYEEEE. The CDR3 sequence: CASSLPETTYEQYF. As DNA, the CDR3 is TGTGCCAGCAGCTTGCCTGAAACAACCTACGAGCAGTACTTC.

This clone was recorded once. The CDR3: CASSSPQGADYGYTF. In DNA form, the CDR3 reads TGTGCCAGCAGTTCCCCTCAGGGGGCAGACTATGGCTACACCTTC. The rearrangement joins TRBV27 to TRBJ1-2, with 8 bases fitting TRBD1. Losses at the gene ends were 4 bases for V and 3 bases for J; bases not matched to a gene: 7. The CDR3 extends over 15 amino acids. Per germline, CDR1 MNHEY and CDR2 SMNVEV (reference sequence).

The rearrangement joins TRBV27 to TRBJ2-2; possible D gene TRBD2, 5 bases. This CDR3 comprises 14 residues. Trimming cost V 3 bases and J 1 base, with 6 bases left between them. Germline-derived CDR1 and CDR2 are MNHEY and SMNVEV (reference sequence). Here the CDR3 DNA reads TGTGCCAGCAGTTTGGGGAGGAACACCGGGGAGCTGTTTTTT. Its protein product is CASSLGRNTGELFF.

V usage is TRBV11-2 and J usage is TRBJ1-2, with 7 bases lining up with TRBD1. Germline assignment: CDR1 SGHAT and CDR2 FQNNGV. The CDR3 has 16 amino acids. Losses at the gene ends were 2 bases for V and 8 bases for J; bases not matched to a gene: 14. The CDR3 coding sequence is TGTGCCAGCAGCTTAAGCCGCAGACAGGGCTCTAAAGGCTACACCTTC. Protein: CASSLSRRQGSKGYTF. The full variable domain, completed using reference TRBV11-2 and TRBJ1-2, is EAGVAQSPRYKIIEKRQSVAFWCNPISGHATLYWYQQILGQGPKLLIQFQNNGVVDDSQLPKDRFSAERLKGVDSTLKIQPAKLEDSAVYLCASSLSRRQGSKGYTFGSGTRLTVV.

The chain carries TRBV4-3 and TRBJ1-2; a weak D match, TRBD1 (5 bases). Germline V gives CDR1 LGHNA, CDR2 YSLEER. V gave up 4 bases and J gave up 5 bases, with 17 bases separating them. This CDR3 comprises 15 residues. CDR3 DNA sequence: TGCGCCAGCAGCCCTCAGGGAAAGGACTTATATGGCTACACCTTC. Protein product: CASSPQGKDLYGYTF.

The chain links TRBV27 to TRBJ2-7, with 9 bases fitting TRBD1. The CDR3 has 15 amino acids. V lost 2 bases, J lost 2 bases, and 4 bases stayed unmatched. The germline V gene encodes CDR1 MNHEY and CDR2 SMNVEV (reference sequence). The CDR3 loop is CASSLGQGLAYEQYF. The CDR3 DNA reads as TGTGCCAGCAGTTTAGGACAGGGGTTAGCCTACGAGCAGTACTTC.

The CDR3 sequence is CASSTRDTQYF. CDR3 nucleotides: TGTGCCAGCAGCACTAGAGATACGCAGTATTTT. The chain recombines TRBV27 with TRBJ2-3, with a possible D match to TRBD2 (5 bases). Germline V gene data show CDR1 as MNHEY and CDR2 as SMNVEV (reference sequence). V was trimmed by 6 bases and J by 5 bases, leaving 6 bases between them. The CDR3 sequence is 11 residues long.

This clone was detected a few times. V gene TRBV27 combines with J gene TRBJ2-2; no firm D call. The CDR3 has 13 residues. The germline V gene has CDR1 MNHEY and CDR2 SMNVEV (reference sequence). V was trimmed by 2 bases and J by 1 base, leaving 2 bases between them. Here the CDR3 DNA reads TGTGCCAGCAGTTTAGGGAACACCGGGGAGCTGTTTTTT. Translation gives CASSLGNTGELFF.